Below, 9 T cell receptor beta chains from the same sample are listed, as sequenced in a study of blood T cells in healthy people across ages. Primed by a sample-barcoded 5' primer and a J-beta primer mix, a second PCR proceeded for 7 to 11 cycles. Each CDR3 protein is one row after TCRdb ran MiXCR on the 5' RACE reads. The sample yields under 1 million distinct CDR3 sequences, around two fifths seen once. What was sequenced was blood. These receptors originate from a man in his sixties in good health.

Only a few counts were recorded for this clonotype. The chain uses TRBV2 and TRBJ2-5; D unclear. Trimming took off 7 bases at V and 5 bases at J, with 20 bases between the two ends. Germline V gene lookup returns CDR1 SNHLY and CDR2 FYNNEI. This CDR3 spans 15 amino acids. The DNA for the CDR3 is TGTGCCAGCACCAAACAGACCTTATTGGATGAGACCCAGTACTTC. Translating it yields CASTKQTLLDETQYF.

The chain is built from TRBV5-6 and TRBJ1-6; tentative D call: TRBD1 (5 bases). The CDR3 loop spans 16 amino acids. V shed 4 bases and J shed 4 bases, with 15 bases lying between them. Germline V gene sequence: CDR1 SGHDT, CDR2 YYEEEE. In DNA, the CDR3 is TGTGCCAGCAGCAACTTCGGGGGACGGTATAATTCACCCCTCCACTTT. Residues: CASSNFGGRYNSPLHF.

This clonotype was seen more than once but under ten times. The V call is TRBV6-6, the J call TRBJ2-7; weak D call: TRBD1 (6 bases). The V gene's germline CDR1 is MNHNY and CDR2 SVGAGI (reference sequence). V was clipped by 0 bases and J by 9 bases, with 12 bases between them. The CDR3 sequence is 13 residues long. CDR3 in amino acids: CASSYSYRESQYF. CDR3 in DNA: TGTGCCAGCAGTTACTCCTACAGGGAATCGCAGTACTTC.

The chain employs TRBV6-2 or TRBV6-3 and TRBJ2-7, with D perhaps matching TRBD2 (5 bases). This CDR3 comprises 14 residues. V was shortened by 7 bases and J by 2 bases, with 15 bases between the two germline ends. Germline CDR1 reads MNHEY; CDR2 reads SVGEGT. The CDR3 loop reads CASIRVAGTYEQYF. The DNA of the CDR3 is TGTGCCAGCATTAGGGTGGCCGGGACCTACGAGCAGTACTTC.

The rearrangement links TRBV6-5 to TRBJ2-7; D possibly matches TRBD1 or TRBD2 (5 bases each). The CDR3 extends over 14 amino acids. The V end was cut by 6 bases, the J end by 3 bases, with 15 bases between. Germline CDR1 reads MNHEY; CDR2 reads SVGAGI. Here the CDR3 DNA reads TGTGCCAGCAGAAAAACGGGGCCAGACTACGAGCAGTACTTC. It is translated as CASRKTGPDYEQYF.

The V and J genes are TRBV4-3 and TRBJ2-1; 7 bases are a match to TRBD1. V was clipped by 6 bases and J by 4 bases; unmatched bases: 9. Looked up from germline, CDR1 is LGHNA and CDR2 is YSLEER. The CDR3 has 15 residues. CDR3 region: CASSFTGDKYNEQFF. In DNA form, the CDR3 reads TGCGCCAGCAGTTTCACAGGGGATAAATACAATGAGCAGTTCTTC.

This clonotype was seen a single time. V and J are TRBV4-3 and TRBJ1-4; the match to TRBD1 covers 8 bases. This CDR3 contains 15 residues. The junction had 5 bases not matched to a gene; V was cut back by 4 bases and J by 4 bases. Looked up from germline, CDR1 is LGHNA and CDR2 is YSLEER. The CDR3 DNA reads TGCGCCAGCAGCCGAATGACAGGGGTTAATGAAAAACTGTTTTTT. The encoded protein is CASSRMTGVNEKLFF.

This clonotype has a single count. This chain links TRBV18 with TRBJ2-1; TRBD1 might be the D (6 bases). The CDR3 is 14 residues long. The germline V gene has CDR1 KGHSH and CDR2 LQKENI. V lost 3 bases, J lost 9 bases, and 15 bases lay in between. For the CDR3, the DNA is TGTGCCAGCTCACCCATATTACAGGGTCGTGAGCAGTTCTTC. Amino acids: CASSPILQGREQFF.

The V and J genes are TRBV10-3 and TRBJ2-5; D unresolved. From germline, CDR1 is ENHRY and CDR2 SYGVKD. V lost 5 bases, J lost 1 base, and 11 bases lay in between. The CDR3 extends over 14 amino acids. In DNA form, the CDR3 reads TGTGCCATCAGTCCGGGCCCGGGCCAAGAGACCCAGTACTTC. Its protein is CAISPGPGQETQYF.